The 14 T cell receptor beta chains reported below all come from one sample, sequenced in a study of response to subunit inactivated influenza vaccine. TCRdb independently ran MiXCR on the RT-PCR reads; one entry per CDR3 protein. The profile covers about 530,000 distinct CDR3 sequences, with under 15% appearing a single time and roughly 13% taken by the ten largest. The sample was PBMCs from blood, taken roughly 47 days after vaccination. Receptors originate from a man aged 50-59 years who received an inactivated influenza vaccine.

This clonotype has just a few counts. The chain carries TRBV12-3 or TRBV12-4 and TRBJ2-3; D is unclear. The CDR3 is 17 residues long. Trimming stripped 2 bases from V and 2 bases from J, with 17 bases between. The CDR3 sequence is CASSLRSVGYPTDTQYF. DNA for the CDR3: TGTGCCAGCAGTTTACGCTCTGTCGGCTACCCCACAGATACGCAGTATTTT.

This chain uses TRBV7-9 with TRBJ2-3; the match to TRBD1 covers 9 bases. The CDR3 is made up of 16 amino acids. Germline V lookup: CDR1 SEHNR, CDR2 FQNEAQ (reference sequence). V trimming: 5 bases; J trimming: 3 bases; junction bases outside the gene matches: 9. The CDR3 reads CASSPRRDRETDTQYF. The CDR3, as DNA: TGTGCCAGCAGCCCCCGCCGGGACAGGGAAACAGATACGCAGTATTTT.

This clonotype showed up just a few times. The CDR3 region has the DNA TGTGCCACCAGTGCCGCCGTGGGGGCAAGTGGAGATGAGCAGTTCTTC. Protein product: CATSAAVGASGDEQFF. V gene TRBV24-1 combines with J gene TRBJ2-1; D may be TRBD1 (6 bases). Per the germline V gene, CDR1 is KGHDR and CDR2 is SFDVKD. This CDR3 spans 16 amino acids. Trimming took off 5 bases at V and 8 bases at J, with 21 bases between the two ends.

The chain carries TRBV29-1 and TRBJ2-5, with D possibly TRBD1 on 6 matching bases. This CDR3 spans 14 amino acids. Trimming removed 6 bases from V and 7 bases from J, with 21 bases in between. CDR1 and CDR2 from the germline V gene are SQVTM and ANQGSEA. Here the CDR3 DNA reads TGCAGCGTGTCCTACAGGGATATCACGGGGACCCAGTACTTC. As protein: CSVSYRDITGTQYF.

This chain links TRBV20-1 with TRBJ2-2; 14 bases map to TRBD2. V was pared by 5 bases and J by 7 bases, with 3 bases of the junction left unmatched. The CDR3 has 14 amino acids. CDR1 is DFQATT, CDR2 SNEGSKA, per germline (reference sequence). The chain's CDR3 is CSALGTSGSGELFF. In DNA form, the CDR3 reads TGCAGTGCTCTCGGGACTAGCGGGAGCGGGGAGCTGTTTTTT.

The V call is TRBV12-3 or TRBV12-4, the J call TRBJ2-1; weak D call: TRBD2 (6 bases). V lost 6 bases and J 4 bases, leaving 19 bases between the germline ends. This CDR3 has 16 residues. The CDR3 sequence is CASRGMGGVSYNEQFF. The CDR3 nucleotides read TGTGCCAGCAGGGGGATGGGGGGAGTATCTTACAATGAGCAGTTCTTC.

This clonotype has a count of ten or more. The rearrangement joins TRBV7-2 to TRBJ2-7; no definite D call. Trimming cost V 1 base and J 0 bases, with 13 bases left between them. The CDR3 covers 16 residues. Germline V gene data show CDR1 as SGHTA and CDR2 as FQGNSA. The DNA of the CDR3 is TGTGCCAGCAGCTTAGTCTCAGGTGTTGGCTCCTACGAGCAGTACTTC. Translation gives CASSLVSGVGSYEQYF.

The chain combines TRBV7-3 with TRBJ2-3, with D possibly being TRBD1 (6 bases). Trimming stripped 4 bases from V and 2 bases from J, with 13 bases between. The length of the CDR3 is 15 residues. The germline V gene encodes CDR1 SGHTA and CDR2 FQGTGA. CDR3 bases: TGTGCCAGCAGCTCAACAGGGATCTCCACAGATACGCAGTATTTT. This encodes CASSSTGISTDTQYF.

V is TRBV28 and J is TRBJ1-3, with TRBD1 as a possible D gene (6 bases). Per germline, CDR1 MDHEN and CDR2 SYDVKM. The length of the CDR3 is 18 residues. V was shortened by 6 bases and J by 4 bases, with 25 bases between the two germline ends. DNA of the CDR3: TGTGCCAGCAGCCTTGACAGGTCTAGACGCCTCGGGGGAAACACCATATATTTT. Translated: CASSLDRSRRLGGNTIYF. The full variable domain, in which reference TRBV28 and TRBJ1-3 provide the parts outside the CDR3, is DVKVTQSSRYLVKRTGEKVFLECVQDMDHENMFWYRQDPGLGLRLIYFSYDVKMKEKGDIPEGYSVSREKKERFSLILESASTNQTSMYLCASSLDRSRRLGGNTIYFGEGSWLTVV.

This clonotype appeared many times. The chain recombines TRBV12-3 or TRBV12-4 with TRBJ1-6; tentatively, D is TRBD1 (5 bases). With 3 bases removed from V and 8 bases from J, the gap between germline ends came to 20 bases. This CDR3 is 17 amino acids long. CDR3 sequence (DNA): TGTGCCAGCAGTTTTCGGGGCACCCTCTTTATAGATTCACCCCTCCACTTT. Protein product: CASSFRGTLFIDSPLHF.

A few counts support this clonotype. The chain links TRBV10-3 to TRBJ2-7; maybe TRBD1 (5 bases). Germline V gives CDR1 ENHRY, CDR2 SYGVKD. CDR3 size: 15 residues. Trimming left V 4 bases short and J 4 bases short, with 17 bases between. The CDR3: CAISGGQRGGYEQYF. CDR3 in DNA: TGTGCCATCAGTGGGGGCCAAAGGGGTGGATACGAGCAGTACTTC.

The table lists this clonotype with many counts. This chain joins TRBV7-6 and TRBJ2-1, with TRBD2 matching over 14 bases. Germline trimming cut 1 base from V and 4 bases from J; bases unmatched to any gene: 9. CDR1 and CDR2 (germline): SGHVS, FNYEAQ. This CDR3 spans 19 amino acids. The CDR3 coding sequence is TGTGCCAGCAGCTTAGGGGGACTAGCGGGAGCAGGGATTTACAATGAGCAGTTCTTC. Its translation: CASSLGGLAGAGIYNEQFF.

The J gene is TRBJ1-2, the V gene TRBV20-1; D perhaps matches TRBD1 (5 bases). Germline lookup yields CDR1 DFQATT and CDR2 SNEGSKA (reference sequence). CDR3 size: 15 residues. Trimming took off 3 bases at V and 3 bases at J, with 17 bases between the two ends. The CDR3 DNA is TGCAGTGCTAGCGCGATGGGGGGAGGGTACTATGGCTACACCTTC. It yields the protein CSASAMGGGYYGYTF.

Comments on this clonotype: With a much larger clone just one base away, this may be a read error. For the CDR3, the DNA is TGTGCCACCAGCCAAGATTTCAAGCTTGCAGATACGCAGTATTTT. Encoded protein: CATSQDFKLADTQYF. V and J are TRBV4-2 and TRBJ2-3; D unclear. The germline gives CDR1 LGHNA, CDR2 YNFKEQ. The CDR3 loop spans 15 amino acids.